Listed below are T cell receptor beta chains from one sample, sequenced in a study of T-cell memory formation after mild COVID-19. TCRdb passed the 5' RACE reads through MiXCR, listing each CDR3 protein once. In the table there are 300,000 to 400,000 distinct CDR3 sequences, around 21% of which are singletons. The sample was PBMCs or a T cell subset sorted from them (not recorded which). Receptor source: an adult woman who had mild COVID-19 (a few samples of this study predate the infection). Cell type and time point are not known. CDR3s include the opening cysteine and the closing phenylalanine or tryptophan. A D gene is named only where the DNA matches it firmly. Clone size is stated in some rows and not others, as once, few, many or a class when expanded.

clone_size j_call v_call d_call cdr3_nt cdr3_aa
. TRBJ1-1 TRBV3-1 . TGTGCCAGCAGCCGGATACAGGGCACTGAAGCTTTCTTT CASSRIQGTEAFF
few TRBJ1-2 TRBV3-1 . TGTGCCAGCAGCCTCTCACAGGACTTTTCAAGGGGGGATGGCTACACCTTC CASSLSQDFSRGDGYTF
few TRBJ2-7 TRBV7-9 . TGTGCCAGCAGCGACGGGGTCTACGAGCAGTACTTC CASSDGVYEQYF
. TRBJ2-1 TRBV27 TRBD1 TGTGCCAGCAGTTTTCTCCGGACAGGCTCCTACAATGAGCAGTTCTTC CASSFLRTGSYNEQFF
few TRBJ2-5 TRBV6-5 TRBD2 TGTGCCAGCAGTTGGACTAGCGGGGGGACTGAGACCCAGTACTTC CASSWTSGGTETQYF
. TRBJ2-1 TRBV19 TRBD2 TGTGCCAGTAAGAGGGAGGGCCTGAATGAGCAGTTCTTC CASKREGLNEQFF
few TRBJ1-2 TRBV15 TRBD1 TGTGCCACCAGCAGAGGGACAGGGGGCGCGGGCTATGGCTACACCTTC CATSRGTGGAGYGYTF
few TRBJ2-3 TRBV18 . TGTGCCAGCTCACCACCGGGCAGGGACGTGGCAGATACGCAGTATTTT CASSPPGRDVADTQYF
few TRBJ2-3 TRBV7-9 TRBD1 TGTGCCAGCAGCCGGGACAGGGGCTCAGATACGCAGTATTTT CASSRDRGSDTQYF
. TRBJ1-2 TRBV18 . TGTGCCAGCTCACCAGGGGCGAGCGCTAACTATGGCTACACCTTC CASSPGASANYGYTF